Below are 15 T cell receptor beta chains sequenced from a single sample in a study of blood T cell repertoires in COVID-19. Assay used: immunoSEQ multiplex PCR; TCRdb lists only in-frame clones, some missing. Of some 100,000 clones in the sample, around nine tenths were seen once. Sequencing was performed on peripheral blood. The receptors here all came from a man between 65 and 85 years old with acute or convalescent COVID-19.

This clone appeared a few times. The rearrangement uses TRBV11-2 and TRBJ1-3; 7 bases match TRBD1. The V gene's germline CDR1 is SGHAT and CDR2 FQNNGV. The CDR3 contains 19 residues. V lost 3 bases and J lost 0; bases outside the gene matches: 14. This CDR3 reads CASSFRDRAPNLSGNTIYF. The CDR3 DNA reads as TGTGCCAGCAGCTTCCGGGACAGAGCCCCCAATCTCTCTGGAAACACCATATATTTT.

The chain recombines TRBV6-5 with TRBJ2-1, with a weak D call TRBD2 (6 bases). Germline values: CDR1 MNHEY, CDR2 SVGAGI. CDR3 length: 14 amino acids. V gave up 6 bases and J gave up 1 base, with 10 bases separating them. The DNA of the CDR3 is TGTGCCAGCAGAGCGGGTTGGTCCTACAATGAGCAGTTCTTC. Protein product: CASRAGWSYNEQFF.

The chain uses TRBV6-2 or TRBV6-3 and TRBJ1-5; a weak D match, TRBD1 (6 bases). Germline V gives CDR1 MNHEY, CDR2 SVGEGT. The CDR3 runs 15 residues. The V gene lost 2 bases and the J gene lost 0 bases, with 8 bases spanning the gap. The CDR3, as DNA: TGTGCCAGCAGTTACGGGGGCTCTAGCAATCAGCCCCAGCATTTT. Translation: CASSYGGSSNQPQHF.

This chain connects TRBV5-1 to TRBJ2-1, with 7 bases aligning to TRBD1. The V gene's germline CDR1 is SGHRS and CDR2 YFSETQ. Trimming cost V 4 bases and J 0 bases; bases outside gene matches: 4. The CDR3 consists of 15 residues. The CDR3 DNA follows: TGCGCCAGCAGCGAGGGACAGAGCTCCTACAATGAGCAGTTCTTC. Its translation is CASSEGQSSYNEQFF.

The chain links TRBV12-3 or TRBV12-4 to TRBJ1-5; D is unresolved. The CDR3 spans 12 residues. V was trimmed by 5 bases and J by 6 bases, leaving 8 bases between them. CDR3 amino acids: CASSVSGQPQHF. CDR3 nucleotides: TGTGCCAGCAGTGTTTCAGGTCAGCCCCAGCATTTT.

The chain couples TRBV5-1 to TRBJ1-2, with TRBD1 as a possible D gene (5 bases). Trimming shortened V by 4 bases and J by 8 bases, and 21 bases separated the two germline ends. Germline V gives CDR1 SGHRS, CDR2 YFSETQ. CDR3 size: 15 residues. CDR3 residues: CASSRDSDPVGGYTF. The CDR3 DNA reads TGCGCCAGCAGCCGTGACAGCGACCCCGTGGGGGGCTACACCTTC.

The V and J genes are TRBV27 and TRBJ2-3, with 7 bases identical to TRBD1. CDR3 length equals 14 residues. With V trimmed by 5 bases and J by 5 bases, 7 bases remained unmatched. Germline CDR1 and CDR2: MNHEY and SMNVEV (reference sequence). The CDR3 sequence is CASSPDRKRDTQYF. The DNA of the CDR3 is TGTGCCAGCAGTCCGGACAGGAAAAGAGATACGCAGTATTTT.

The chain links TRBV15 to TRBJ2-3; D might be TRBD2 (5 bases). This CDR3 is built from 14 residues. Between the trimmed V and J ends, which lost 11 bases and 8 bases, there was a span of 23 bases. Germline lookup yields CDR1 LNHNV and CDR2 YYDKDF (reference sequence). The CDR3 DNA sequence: TGTGCCCCTCACTGGCGGGTACTTCGGTGTACGCAGTATTTT. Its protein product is CAPHWRVLRCTQYF.

In DNA, the CDR3 is TGTGCCAGCTCACTACAACGCCAAGAGACCCAGTACTTC. Amino acids: CASSLQRQETQYF. This chain links TRBV18 with TRBJ2-5; D is ambiguous. Germline V lookup: CDR1 KGHSH, CDR2 LQKENI. The V gene lost 4 bases and the J gene lost 1 base, with 7 bases spanning the gap. The CDR3 spans 13 residues.

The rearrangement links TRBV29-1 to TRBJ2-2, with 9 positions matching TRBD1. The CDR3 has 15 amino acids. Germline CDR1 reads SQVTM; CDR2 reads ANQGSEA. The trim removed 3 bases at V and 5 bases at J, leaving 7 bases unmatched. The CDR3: CSVDHRGRGTGELFF. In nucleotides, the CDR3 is TGCAGCGTTGATCACAGGGGGCGGGGTACCGGGGAGCTGTTTTTT.

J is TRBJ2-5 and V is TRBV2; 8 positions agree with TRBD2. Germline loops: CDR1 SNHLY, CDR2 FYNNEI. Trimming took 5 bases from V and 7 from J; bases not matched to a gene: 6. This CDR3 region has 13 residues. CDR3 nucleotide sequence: TGTGCCAGCAGTTCGGGACTAGAGACGACCCAGTACTTC. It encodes CASSSGLETTQYF. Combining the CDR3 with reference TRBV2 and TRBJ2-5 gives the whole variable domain EPEVTQTPSHQVTQMGQEVILRCVPISNHLYFYWYRQILGQKVEFLVSFYNNEISEKSEIFDDQFSVERPDGSNFTLKIRSTKLEDSAMYFCASSSGLETTQYFGPGTRLLVL.

The CDR3 loop reads CASSVRQGAGYTF. The CDR3 DNA follows: TGTGCCAGCAGCGTACGACAGGGGGCTGGCTACACCTTC. The rearrangement joins TRBV9 to TRBJ1-2; TRBD1 aligns across 10 bases. Germline values: CDR1 SGDLS, CDR2 YYNGEE. This CDR3 comprises 13 residues. V trimming: 1 base; J trimming: 7 bases; junction bases outside the gene matches: 1.

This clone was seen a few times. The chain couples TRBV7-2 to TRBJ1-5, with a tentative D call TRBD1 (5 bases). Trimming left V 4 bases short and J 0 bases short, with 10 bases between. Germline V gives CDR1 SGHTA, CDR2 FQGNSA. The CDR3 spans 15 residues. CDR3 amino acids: CASSSGAGSNQPQHF. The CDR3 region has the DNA TGTGCCAGCAGCTCTGGGGCCGGTAGCAATCAGCCCCAGCATTTT.

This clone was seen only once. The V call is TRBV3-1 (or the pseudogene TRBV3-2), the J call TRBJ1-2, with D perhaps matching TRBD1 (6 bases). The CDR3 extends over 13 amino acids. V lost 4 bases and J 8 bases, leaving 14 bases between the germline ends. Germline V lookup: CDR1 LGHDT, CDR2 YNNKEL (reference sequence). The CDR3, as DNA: TGTGCCAGCAGCCTTACAGGGCTCGGGGGCTACACCTTC. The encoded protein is CASSLTGLGGYTF.

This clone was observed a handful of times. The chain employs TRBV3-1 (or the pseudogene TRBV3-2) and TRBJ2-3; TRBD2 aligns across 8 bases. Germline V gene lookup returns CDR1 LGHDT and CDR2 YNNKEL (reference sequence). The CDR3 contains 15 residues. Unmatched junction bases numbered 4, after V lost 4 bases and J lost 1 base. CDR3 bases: TGTGCCAGCAGCCGTGAAGCGGGGGGCACAGATACGCAGTATTTT. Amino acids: CASSREAGGTDTQYF.